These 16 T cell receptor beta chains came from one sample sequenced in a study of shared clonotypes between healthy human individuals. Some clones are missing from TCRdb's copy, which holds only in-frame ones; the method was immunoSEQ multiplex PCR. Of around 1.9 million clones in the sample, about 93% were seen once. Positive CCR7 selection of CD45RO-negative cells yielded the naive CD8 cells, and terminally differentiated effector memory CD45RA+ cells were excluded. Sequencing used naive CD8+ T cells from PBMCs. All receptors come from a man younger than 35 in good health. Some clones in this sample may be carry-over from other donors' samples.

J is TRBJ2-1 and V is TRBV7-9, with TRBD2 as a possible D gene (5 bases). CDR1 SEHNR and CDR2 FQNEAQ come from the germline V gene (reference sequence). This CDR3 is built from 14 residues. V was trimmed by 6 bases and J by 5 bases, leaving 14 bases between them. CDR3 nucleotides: TGTGCCAGCAGTTGGGAGTTTCGGGACAATGAGCAGTTCTTC. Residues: CASSWEFRDNEQFF.

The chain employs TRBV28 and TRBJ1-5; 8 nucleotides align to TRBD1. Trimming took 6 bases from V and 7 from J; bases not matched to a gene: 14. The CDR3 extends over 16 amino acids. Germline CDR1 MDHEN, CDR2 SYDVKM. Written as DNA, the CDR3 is TGTGCCAGCAGCACAGGGGGTCCCCTTTCGGGACAGCCCCAGCATTTT. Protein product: CASSTGGPLSGQPQHF.

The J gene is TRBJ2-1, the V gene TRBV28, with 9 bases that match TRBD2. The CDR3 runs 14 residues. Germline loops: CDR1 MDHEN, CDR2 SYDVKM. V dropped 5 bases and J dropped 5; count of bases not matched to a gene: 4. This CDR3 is CASSKAGGNNEQFF. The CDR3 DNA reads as TGTGCCAGCAGTAAAGCGGGAGGAAACAATGAGCAGTTCTTC.

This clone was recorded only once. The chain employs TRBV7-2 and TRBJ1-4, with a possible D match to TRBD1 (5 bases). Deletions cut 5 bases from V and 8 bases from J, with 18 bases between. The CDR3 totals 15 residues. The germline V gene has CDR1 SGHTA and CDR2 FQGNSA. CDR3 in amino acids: CASSPNQGWGEKLFF. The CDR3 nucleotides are TGTGCCAGCAGCCCAAACCAGGGCTGGGGGGAAAAACTGTTTTTT. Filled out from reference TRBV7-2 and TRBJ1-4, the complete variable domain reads GAGVSQSPSNKVTEKGKDVELRCDPISGHTALYWYRQSLGQGLEFLIYFQGNSAPDKSGLPSDRFSAERTGGSVSTLTIQRTQQEDSAVYLCASSPNQGWGEKLFFGSGTQLSVL.

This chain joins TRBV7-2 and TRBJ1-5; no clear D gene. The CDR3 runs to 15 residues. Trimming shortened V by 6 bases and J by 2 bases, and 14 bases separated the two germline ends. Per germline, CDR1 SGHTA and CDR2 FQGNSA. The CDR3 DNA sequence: TGTGCCAGCAGTTTATGGGCAGAGGGCAATCAGCCCCAGCATTTT. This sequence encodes CASSLWAEGNQPQHF.

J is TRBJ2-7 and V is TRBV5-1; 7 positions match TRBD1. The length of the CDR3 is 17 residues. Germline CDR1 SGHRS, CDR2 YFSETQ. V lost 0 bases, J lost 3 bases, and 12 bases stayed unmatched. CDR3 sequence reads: CASSLASRQGGVYEQYF. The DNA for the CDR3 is TGCGCCAGCAGCTTGGCCTCCCGACAGGGCGGTGTCTACGAGCAGTACTTC.

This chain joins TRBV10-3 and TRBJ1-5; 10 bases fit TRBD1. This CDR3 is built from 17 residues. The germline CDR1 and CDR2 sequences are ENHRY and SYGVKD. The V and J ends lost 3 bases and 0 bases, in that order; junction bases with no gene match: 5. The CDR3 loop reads CAISDPGQGFSNQPQHF. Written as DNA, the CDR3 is TGTGCCATCAGTGACCCGGGACAGGGGTTTAGCAATCAGCCCCAGCATTTT.

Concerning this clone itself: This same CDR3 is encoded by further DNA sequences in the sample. The CDR3 bases are TGTGCCAGCAGCGTGAGGGCAGGGTACAATGAGCAGTTCTTC. This sequence encodes CASSVRAGYNEQFF. This chain connects TRBV9 to TRBJ2-1; D assignment may be TRBD1 or TRBD2 (5 bases each). CDR1 and CDR2 from the germline V gene are SGDLS and YYNGEE. This CDR3 comprises 14 residues. Trimming shortened V by 2 bases and J by 4 bases, and 10 bases separated the two germline ends.

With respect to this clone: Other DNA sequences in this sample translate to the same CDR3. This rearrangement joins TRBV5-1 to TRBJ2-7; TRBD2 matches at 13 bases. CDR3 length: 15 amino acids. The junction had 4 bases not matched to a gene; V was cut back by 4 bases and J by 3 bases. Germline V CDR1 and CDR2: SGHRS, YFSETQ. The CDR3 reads CASSPGLAGIYEQYF. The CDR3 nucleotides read TGCGCCAGCAGCCCGGGACTAGCGGGGATCTACGAGCAGTACTTC.

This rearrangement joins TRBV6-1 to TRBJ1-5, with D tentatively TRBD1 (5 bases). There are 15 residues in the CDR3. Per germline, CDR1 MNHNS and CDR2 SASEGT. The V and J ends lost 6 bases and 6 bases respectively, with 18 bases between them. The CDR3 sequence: CASRDGPGGSQPQHF. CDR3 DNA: TGTGCCAGCAGGGACGGGCCCGGGGGTTCTCAGCCCCAGCATTTT.

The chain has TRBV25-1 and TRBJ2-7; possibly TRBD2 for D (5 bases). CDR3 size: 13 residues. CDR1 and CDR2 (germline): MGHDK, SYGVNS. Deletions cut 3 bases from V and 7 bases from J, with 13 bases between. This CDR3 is CASSDGAPGEQYF. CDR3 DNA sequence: TGTGCCAGCAGTGATGGAGCCCCGGGGGAGCAGTACTTC.

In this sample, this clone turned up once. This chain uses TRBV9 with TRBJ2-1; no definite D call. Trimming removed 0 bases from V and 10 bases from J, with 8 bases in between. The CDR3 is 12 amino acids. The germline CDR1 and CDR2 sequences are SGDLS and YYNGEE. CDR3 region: CASSVDPSEQFF. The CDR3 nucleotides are TGTGCCAGCAGCGTAGATCCGTCCGAGCAGTTCTTC.

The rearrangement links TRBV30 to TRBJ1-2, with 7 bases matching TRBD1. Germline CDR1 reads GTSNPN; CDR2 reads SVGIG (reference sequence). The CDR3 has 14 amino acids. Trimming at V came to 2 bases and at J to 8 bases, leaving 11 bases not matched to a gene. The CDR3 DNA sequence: TGTGCCTGGAGTCCGGCGACAGGGCGGTGGGGCTACACCTTC. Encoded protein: CAWSPATGRWGYTF.

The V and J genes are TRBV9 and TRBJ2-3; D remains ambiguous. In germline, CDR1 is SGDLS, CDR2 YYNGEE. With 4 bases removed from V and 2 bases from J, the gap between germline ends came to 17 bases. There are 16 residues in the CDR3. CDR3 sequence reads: CASSPEVTGSTDTQYF. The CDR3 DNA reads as TGTGCCAGCAGCCCAGAGGTTACTGGTTCCACAGATACGCAGTATTTT.

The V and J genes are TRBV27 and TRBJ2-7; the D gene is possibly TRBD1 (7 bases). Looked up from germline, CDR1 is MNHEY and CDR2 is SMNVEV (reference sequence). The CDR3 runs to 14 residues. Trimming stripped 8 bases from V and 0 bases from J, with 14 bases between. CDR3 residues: CASAPGGGSYEQYF. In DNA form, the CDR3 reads TGTGCCAGCGCCCCAGGGGGAGGCTCCTACGAGCAGTACTTC.

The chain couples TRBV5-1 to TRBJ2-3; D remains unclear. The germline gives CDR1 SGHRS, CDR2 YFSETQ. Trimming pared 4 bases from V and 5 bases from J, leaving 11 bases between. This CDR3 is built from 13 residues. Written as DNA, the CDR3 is TGCGCCAGCAGCCCGTGGCCGGGAGATACGCAGTATTTT. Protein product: CASSPWPGDTQYF.